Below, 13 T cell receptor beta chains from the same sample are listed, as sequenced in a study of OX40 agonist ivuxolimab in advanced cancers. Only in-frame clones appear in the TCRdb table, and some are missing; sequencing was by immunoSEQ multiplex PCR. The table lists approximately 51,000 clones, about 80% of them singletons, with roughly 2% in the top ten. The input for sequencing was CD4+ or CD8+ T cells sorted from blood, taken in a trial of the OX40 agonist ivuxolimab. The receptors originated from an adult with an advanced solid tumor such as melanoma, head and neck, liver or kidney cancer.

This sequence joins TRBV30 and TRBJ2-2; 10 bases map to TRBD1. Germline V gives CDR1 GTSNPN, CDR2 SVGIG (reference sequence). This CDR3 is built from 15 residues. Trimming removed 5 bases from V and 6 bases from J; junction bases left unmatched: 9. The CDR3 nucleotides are TGTGCCTGGCTGTTTTCCGGGACAGGGGCCGGGGAGCTGTTTTTT. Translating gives CAWLFSGTGAGELFF.

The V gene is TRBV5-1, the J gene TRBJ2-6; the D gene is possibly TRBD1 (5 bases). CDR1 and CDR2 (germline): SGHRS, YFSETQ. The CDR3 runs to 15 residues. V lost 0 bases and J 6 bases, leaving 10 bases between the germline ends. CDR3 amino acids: CASSLDTGLANVLTF. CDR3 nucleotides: TGCGCCAGCAGCTTGGATACAGGTCTGGCCAACGTCCTGACTTTC.

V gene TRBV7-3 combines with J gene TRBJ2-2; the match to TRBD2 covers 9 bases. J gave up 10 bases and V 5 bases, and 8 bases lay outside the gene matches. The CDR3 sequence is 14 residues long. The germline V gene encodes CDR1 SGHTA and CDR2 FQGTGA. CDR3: CASSPGTSSEELFF. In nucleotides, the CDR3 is TGTGCCAGCAGCCCCGGGACTAGCTCCGAGGAGCTGTTTTTT.

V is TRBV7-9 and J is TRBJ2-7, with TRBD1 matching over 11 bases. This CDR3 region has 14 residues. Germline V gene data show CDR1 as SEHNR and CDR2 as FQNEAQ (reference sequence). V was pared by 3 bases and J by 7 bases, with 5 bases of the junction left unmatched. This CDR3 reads CASSFGQGAGEQYF. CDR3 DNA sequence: TGTGCCAGCAGCTTCGGACAGGGGGCTGGGGAGCAGTACTTC.

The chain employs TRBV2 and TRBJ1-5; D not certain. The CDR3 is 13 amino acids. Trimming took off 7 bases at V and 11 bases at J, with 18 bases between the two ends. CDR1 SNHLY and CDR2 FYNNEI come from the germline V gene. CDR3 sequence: CASTEVPAGSQHF. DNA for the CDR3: TGTGCCAGCACTGAGGTTCCCGCCGGGTCCCAGCATTTT.

CDR3 amino acids: CASRSRPGGNQPQHF. The CDR3 coding sequence is TGTGCCAGTAGATCCCGCCCCGGGGGCAATCAGCCCCAGCATTTT. The chain uses TRBV19 and TRBJ1-5; no firm D call. The V end was cut by 6 bases, the J end by 2 bases, with 14 bases between. The CDR3 is 15 amino acids. The germline CDR1 and CDR2 sequences are LNHDA and SQIVND (reference sequence).

The CDR3 nucleotides read TGTGCCAGCAGCTCCCCAGCGGGAGAAGGTAACGAGCAGTACTTC. Residues: CASSSPAGEGNEQYF. The rearrangement links TRBV5-4 to TRBJ2-7, with 8 bases identical to TRBD2. Losses at the gene ends were 3 bases for V and 5 bases for J; bases not matched to a gene: 10. The CDR3 totals 15 residues. Per germline, CDR1 SGHNT and CDR2 YYREEE (reference sequence).

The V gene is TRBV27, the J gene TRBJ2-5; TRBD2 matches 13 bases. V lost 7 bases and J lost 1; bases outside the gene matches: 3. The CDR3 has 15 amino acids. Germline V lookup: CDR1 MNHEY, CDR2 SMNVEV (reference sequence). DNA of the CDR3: TGTGCCAGCACCCGGACTAGCGGGGGCCAAGAGACCCAGTACTTC. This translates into CASTRTSGGQETQYF.

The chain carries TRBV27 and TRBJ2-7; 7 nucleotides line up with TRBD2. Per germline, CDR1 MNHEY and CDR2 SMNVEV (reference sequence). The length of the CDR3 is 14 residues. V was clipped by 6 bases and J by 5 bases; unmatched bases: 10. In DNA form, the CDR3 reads TGTGCCAGCAGGGTCAACCGGGACTACCACGAGCAGTACTTC. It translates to CASRVNRDYHEQYF.

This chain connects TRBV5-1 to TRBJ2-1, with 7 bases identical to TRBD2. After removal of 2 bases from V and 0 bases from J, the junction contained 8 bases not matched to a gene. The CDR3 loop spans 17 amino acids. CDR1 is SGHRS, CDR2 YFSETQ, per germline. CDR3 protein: CASSLGSGPSSYNEQFF. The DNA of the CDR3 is TGCGCCAGCAGCTTAGGTAGCGGGCCGAGCTCCTACAATGAGCAGTTCTTC.

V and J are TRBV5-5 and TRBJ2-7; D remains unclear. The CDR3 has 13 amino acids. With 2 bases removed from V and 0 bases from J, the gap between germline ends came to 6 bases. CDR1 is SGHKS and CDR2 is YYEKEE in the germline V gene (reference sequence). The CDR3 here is CASSFVGSYEQYF. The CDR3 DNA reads TGTGCCAGCAGCTTTGTCGGCTCCTACGAGCAGTACTTC.

The CDR3 DNA reads as TGTGCCAGCAGCTTAGATCTCGTTACAGGGGGTTTCTATGGCTACACCTTC. It specifies CASSLDLVTGGFYGYTF. The chain combines TRBV11-2 with TRBJ1-2, with 8 bases that match TRBD1. Germline assignment: CDR1 SGHAT and CDR2 FQNNGV. V gave up 0 bases and J gave up 4 bases; unmatched junction bases: 10. This CDR3 has 17 residues.

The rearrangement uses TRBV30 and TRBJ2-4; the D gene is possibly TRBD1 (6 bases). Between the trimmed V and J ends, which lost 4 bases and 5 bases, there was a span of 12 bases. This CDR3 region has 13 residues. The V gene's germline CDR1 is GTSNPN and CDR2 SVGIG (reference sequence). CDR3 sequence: CAWTTGFQNIQYF. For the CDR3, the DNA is TGTGCCTGGACCACAGGGTTCCAAAACATTCAGTACTTC. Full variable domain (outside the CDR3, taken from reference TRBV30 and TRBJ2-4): SQTIHQWPATLVQPVGSPLSLECTVEGTSNPNLYWYRQAAGRGLQLLFYSVGIGQISSEVPQNLSASRPQDRQFILSSKKLLLSDSGFYLCAWTTGFQNIQYFGAGTRLSVL.